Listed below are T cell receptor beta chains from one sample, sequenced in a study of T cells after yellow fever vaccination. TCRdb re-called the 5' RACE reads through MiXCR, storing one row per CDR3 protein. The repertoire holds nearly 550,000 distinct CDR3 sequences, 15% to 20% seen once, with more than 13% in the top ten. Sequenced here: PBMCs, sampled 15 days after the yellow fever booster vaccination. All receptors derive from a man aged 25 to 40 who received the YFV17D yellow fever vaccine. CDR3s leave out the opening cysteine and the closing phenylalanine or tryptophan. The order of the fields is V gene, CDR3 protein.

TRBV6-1	ASRPRTGYNEQF
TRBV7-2	ASKYTNLGGTDTQY
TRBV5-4	ASSLKGGAGSYEQY
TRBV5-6	ASSLGDRGNIQY
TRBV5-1	ASSLAAGYSNTEAF
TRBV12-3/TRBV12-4	ASRKTGASGANVLT
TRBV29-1	SVEPGGDEQF
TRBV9	ASASSPSTDTQY
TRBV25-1	ASSEGTGGSDTQY
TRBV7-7	ASSGDNTGELF
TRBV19	ASSLNLGNQPQH
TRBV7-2	ASSLVRSPEPQH
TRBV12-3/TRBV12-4	ASSFQGGDEQF
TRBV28	AAHPSGGSHEQY
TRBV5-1	ASSFKREGGKETQY
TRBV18	ASSTSGGSYEQY
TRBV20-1	SARALGEDTEAF
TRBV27	ATLSVAGANVLT
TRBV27	ASSLSRAYTEAF
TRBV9	ASSVPGTSEYNEQF
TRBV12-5	ASGQGLSGSDEQF
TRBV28	ASSFLSGRAYNEQF
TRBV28	ASSHPQYYEQY
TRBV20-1	SAREPGTDTYEQY
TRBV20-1	SAKDPGSDTQY
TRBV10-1	ASSEPGGESDTQY
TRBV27	ASSLSVGSYNEQF
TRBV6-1	ASSGGSLLATDTQY
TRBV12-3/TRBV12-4	ASSSVGGDREETQY
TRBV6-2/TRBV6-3	ASSSGLRYETQY
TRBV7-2	ASSLAQGAGEKLF
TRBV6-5	ASSSHRLNTGELF
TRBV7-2	ASSLGTGIEQF
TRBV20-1	SAYLAGGNNEQF
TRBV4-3	ASSPSGTSGISNEQF
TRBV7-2	ASSRTSVTSTDTQY
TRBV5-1	ASSWRENSYEQY
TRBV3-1	ASSRTGTWRNTEAF
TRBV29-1	SVVGLVSYNEQF
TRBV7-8	ASSLATSGTDTQY
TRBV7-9	ASSSPGTAKPYEQY
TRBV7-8	ASTYRVSGEQY
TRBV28	ASSPSGAGHYNEQF
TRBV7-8	ASSRTSLTDTQY
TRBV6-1	ASSEAGTGVETQY
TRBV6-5	ASSSLAGYTDTQY
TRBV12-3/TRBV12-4	ASTPGWTGRETQY
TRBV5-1	ASSFLAGEGEQF
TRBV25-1	ASSATSGRGLPLNEQF
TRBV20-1	SARVTALRTQETQY
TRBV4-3	ASSAWGSVETQY
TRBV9	ASSGTSGRYEQF
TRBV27	ASSSWSRPEQY
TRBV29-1	SAIGSSGSWDTGELF
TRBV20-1	SARDAGTLNQPQH
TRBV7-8	ASSLTKDLAF
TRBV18	ASSPGTSDYEQY
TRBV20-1	SASTSGRVGETQY
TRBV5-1	ASSFGAGPSYNEQF